The entry below gives a single T cell receptor beta chain sequence along with its context. What it binds is not known. The sample is drawn from a study of cytomegalovirus exposure and HLA in healthy donors. Germline lookup yields CDR1 MDHEN and CDR2 SYDVKM. V lost 5 bases, J lost 6 bases, and 7 bases stayed unmatched. This CDR3 is built from 14 residues. Study-level results: No immune exposure information besides CMV serostatus was available.

PCR amplification relied on 60 Vbeta primers (plus 13 Jbeta primers). Generated by immunoSEQ multiplex PCR, the TCRdb table keeps only in-frame clones and is missing some. The repertoire holds about 99,000 clones, with around 77% as singletons. The sequencing input was PBMCs. This chain joins TRBV28 and TRBJ1-5; 7 bases align to TRBD1. The receptor comes from a middle-aged man in good health and CMV-seronegative. The CDR3 nucleotides are TGTGCCAGCAGTCCCTTAACAGGGGTTCAGCCCCAGCATTTT. Translation: CASSPLTGVQPQHF.